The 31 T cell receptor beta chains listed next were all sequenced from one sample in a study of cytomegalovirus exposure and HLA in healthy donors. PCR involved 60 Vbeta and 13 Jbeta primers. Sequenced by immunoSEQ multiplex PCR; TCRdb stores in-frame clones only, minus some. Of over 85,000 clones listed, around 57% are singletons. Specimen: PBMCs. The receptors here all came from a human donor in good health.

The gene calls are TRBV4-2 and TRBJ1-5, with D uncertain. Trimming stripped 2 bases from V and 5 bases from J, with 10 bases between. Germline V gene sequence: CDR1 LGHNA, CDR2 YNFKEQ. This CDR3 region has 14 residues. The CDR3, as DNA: TGTGCCAGCAGCCAATTAGACGGGGATCAGCCCCAGCATTTT. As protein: CASSQLDGDQPQHF.

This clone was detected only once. The CDR3 region is CASSAGLAENTGELFF. CDR3 in DNA: TGTGCCAGCAGTGCCGGACTAGCGGAGAACACCGGGGAGCTGTTTTTT. The chain has TRBV6-6 and TRBJ2-2; TRBD2 matches 10 bases. The trim removed 5 bases at V and 1 base at J, leaving 4 bases unmatched. There are 16 residues in the CDR3. Germline V gene lookup returns CDR1 MNHNY and CDR2 SVGAGI (reference sequence).

The CDR3 bases are TGTGCCAGCAATAGAGCGGGACGGGGGTACAATGAGCAGTTCTTC. This gives the protein CASNRAGRGYNEQFF. The chain couples TRBV6-5 to TRBJ2-1; 7 bases match TRBD2. After removal of 7 bases from V and 4 bases from J, the junction contained 10 bases not matched to a gene. The CDR3 runs to 15 residues. Germline V CDR1 and CDR2: MNHEY, SVGAGI.

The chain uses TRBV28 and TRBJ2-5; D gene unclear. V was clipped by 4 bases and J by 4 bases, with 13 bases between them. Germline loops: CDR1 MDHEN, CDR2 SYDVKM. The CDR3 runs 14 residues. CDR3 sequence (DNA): TGTGCCAGCAGTTCAGGTATTTTGGTAGAGACCCAGTACTTC. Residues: CASSSGILVETQYF.

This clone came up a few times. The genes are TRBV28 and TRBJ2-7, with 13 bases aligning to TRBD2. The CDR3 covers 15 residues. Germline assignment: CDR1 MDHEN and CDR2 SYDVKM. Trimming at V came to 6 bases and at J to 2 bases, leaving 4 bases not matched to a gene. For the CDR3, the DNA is TGTGCCAGCAGGCAAACTAGCGGGAGGGCCTACGAGCAGTACTTC. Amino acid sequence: CASRQTSGRAYEQYF.

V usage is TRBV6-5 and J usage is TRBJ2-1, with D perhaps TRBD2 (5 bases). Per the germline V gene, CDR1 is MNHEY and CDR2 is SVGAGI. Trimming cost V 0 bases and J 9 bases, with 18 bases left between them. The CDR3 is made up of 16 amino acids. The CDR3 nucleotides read TGTGCCAGCAGTTACTCTTCAACTAGTAGTCATGGTGAGCAGTTCTTC. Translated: CASSYSSTSSHGEQFF.

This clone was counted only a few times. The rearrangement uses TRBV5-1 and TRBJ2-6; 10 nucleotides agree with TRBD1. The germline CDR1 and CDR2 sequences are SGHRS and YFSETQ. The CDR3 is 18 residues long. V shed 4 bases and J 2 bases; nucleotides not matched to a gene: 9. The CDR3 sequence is CASSKWTGGITGANVLTF. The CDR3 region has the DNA TGCGCCAGCAGCAAATGGACAGGGGGAATTACTGGGGCCAACGTCCTGACTTTC.

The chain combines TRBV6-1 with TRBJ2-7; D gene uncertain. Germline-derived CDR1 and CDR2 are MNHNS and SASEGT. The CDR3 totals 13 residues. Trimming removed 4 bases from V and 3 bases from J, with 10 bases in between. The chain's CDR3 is CASSVGIYYEQYF. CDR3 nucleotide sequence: TGTGCCAGCAGTGTGGGCATCTACTACGAGCAGTACTTC.

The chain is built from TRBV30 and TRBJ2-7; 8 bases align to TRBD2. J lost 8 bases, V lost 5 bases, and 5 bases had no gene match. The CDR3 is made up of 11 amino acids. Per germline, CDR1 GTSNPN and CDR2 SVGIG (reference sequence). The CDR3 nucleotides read TGTGCCTGGTCCTTAGCGGGGAAGCAGTACTTC. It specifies CAWSLAGKQYF.

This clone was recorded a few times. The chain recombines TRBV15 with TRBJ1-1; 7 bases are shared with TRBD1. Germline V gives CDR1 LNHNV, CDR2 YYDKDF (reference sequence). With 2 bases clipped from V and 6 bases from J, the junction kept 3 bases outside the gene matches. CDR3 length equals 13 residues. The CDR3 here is CATSRQGVSEAFF. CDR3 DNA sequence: TGTGCCACCAGCAGACAGGGGGTCTCTGAAGCTTTCTTT.

CDR3 loop: CSVEDRGQGDNNEQFF. The CDR3 nucleotides read TGCAGCGTTGAAGATCGGGGACAGGGGGATAACAATGAGCAGTTCTTC. The chain carries TRBV29-1 and TRBJ2-1; TRBD1 aligns across 11 bases. The V gene's germline CDR1 is SQVTM and CDR2 ANQGSEA. The junction had 6 bases not matched to a gene; V was cut back by 0 bases and J by 5 bases. The CDR3 is 16 amino acids.

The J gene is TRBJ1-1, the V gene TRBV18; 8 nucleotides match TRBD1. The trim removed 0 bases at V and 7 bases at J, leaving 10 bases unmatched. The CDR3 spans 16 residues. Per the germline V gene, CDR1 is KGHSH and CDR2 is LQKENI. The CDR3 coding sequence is TGTGCCAGCTCACCACCGGTGCTAGACAGGGGAAATGAAGCTTTCTTT. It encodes CASSPPVLDRGNEAFF.

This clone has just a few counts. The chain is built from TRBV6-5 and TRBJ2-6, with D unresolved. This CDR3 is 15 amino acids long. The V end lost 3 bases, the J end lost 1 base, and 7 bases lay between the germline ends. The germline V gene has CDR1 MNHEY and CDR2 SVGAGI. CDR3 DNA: TGTGCCAGCAGTTATGATAGTTCTGGGGCCAACGTCCTGACTTTC. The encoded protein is CASSYDSSGANVLTF.

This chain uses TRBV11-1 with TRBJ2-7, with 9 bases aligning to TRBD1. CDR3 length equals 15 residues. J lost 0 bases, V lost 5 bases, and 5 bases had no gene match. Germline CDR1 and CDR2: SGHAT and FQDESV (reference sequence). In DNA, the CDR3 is TGTGCCAGCAGCCGCCCGGGACAGGGCTCCTACGAGCAGTACTTC. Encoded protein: CASSRPGQGSYEQYF.

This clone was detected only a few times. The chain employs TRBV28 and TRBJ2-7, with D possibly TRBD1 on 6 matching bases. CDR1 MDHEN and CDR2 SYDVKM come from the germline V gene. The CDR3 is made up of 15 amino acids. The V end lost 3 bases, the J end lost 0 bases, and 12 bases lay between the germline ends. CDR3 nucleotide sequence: TGTGCCAGCAGTTTTCGGCACAGGGTCTCCTACGAGCAGTACTTC. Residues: CASSFRHRVSYEQYF.

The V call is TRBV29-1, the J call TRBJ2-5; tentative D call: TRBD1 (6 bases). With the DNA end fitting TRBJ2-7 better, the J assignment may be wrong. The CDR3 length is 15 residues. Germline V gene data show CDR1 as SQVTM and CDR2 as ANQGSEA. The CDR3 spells CSVEESDSLTYEQYF. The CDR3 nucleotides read TGCAGCGTTGAAGAGTCGGACAGCTTAACCTACGAGCAGTACTTC.

CDR3 bases: TGTGCCAGCAGCCAAGCCCCACGGGTTGGAAACCTTGGGGAGCTGTTTTTT. Translated: CASSQAPRVGNLGELFF. This chain uses TRBV4-2 with TRBJ2-2; no firm D call. The CDR3 extends over 17 amino acids. Germline-derived CDR1 and CDR2 are LGHNA and YNFKEQ. The V end was cut by 1 base, the J end by 8 bases, with 20 bases between.

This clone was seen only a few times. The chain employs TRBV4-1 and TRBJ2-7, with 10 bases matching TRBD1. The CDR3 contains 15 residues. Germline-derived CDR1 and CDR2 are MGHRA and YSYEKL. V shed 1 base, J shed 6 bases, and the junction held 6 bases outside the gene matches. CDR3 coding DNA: TGCGCCAGCAGCCAAGTGGACAGGGGGAACGGCGAGCAGTACTTC. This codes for CASSQVDRGNGEQYF.

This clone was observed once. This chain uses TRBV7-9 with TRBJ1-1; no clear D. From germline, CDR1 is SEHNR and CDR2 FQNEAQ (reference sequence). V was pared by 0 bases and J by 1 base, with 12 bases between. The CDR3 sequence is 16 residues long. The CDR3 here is CASSLAGRATNTEAFF. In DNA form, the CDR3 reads TGTGCCAGCAGCTTAGCGGGGAGAGCGACGAACACTGAAGCTTTCTTT.

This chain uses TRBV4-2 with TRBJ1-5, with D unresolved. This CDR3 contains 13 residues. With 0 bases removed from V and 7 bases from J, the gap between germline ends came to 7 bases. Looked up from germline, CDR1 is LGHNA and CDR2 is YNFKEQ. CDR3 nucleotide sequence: TGTGCCAGCAGCCAAGACTTGGGCCAGCCCCAGCATTTT. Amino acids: CASSQDLGQPQHF.

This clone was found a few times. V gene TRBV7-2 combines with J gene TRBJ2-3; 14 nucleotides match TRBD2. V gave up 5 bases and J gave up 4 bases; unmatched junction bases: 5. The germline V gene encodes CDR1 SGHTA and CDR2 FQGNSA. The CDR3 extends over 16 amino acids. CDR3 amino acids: CASSARLAGGADTQYF. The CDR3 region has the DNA TGTGCCAGCAGCGCACGACTAGCGGGAGGGGCAGATACGCAGTATTTT.

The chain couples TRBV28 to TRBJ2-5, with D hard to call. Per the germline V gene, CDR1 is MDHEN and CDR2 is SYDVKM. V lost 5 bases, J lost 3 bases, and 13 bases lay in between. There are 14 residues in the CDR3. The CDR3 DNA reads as TGTGCCAGCAGTCCGGGTCTGCATGAAGAGACCCAGTACTTC. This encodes CASSPGLHEETQYF.

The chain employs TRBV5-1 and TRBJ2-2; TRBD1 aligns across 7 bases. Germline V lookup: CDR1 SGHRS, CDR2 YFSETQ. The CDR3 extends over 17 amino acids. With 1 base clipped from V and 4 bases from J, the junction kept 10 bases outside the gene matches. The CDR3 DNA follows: TGCGCCAGCAGCTTGAGGGCAGACAGGGCGGCCACCGGGGAGCTGTTTTTT. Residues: CASSLRADRAATGELFF.

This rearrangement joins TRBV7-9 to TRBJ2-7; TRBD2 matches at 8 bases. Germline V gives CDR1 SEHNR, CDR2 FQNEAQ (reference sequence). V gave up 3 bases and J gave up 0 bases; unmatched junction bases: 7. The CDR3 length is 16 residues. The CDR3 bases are TGTGCCAGCAGCTTTAATAGCGGGGAACTCTCCTACGAGCAGTACTTC. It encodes CASSFNSGELSYEQYF.

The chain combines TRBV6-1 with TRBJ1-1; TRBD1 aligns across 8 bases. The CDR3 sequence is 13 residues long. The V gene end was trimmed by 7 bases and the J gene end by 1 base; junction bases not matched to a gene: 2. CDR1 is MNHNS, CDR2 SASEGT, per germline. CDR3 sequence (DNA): TGTGCCAGCACTGGGACAGGGAACACTGAAGCTTTCTTT. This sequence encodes CASTGTGNTEAFF.

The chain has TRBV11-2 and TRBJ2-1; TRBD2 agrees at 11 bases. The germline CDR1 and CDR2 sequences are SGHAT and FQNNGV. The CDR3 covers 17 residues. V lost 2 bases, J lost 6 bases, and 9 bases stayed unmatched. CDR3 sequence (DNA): TGTGCCAGCAGCTTATTGAGTAGCGGGAGGGCCCTCAATGAGCAGTTCTTC. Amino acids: CASSLLSSGRALNEQFF.

The CDR3 nucleotides are TGCGCCAGCAGCCCGAGTCTCGGGGGTGGCTACACCTTC. This sequence encodes CASSPSLGGGYTF. The V gene is TRBV5-1, the J gene TRBJ1-2; possible D gene TRBD1, 5 bases. The CDR3 contains 13 residues. Germline CDR1 and CDR2: SGHRS and YFSETQ. Between the trimmed V and J ends, which lost 4 bases and 7 bases, there was a span of 14 bases.

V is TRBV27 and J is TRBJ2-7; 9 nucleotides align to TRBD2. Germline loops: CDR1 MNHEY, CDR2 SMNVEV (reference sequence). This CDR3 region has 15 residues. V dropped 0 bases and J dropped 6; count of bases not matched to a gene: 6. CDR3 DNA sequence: TGTGCCAGCAGTTTATCGGGAGCGGGAGGAAGCGAGCAGTACTTC. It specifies CASSLSGAGGSEQYF.

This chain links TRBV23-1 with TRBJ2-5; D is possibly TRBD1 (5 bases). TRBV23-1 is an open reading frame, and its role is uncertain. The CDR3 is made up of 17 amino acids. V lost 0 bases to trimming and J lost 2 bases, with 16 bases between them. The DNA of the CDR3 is TGCGCCAGCAGTCAATCTAAGGCAGGGCGTGGGCAAGAGACCCAGTACTTC. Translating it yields CASSQSKAGRGQETQYF.

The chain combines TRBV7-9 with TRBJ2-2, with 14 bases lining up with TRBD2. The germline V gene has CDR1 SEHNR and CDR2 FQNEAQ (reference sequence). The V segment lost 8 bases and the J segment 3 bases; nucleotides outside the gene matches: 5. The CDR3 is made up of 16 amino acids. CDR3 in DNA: TGTGCCAGCTCGACTAGCGGGAGGGCCGACACCGGGGAGCTGTTTTTT. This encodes CASSTSGRADTGELFF.

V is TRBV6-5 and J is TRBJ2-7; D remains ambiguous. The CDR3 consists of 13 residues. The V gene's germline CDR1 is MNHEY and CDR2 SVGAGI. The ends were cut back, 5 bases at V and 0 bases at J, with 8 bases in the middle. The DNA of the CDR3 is TGTGCCAGCAGTACGCTAAGCTCCTACGAGCAGTACTTC. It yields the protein CASSTLSSYEQYF.